This record looks at one T cell receptor beta chain sequence and its context. Its binding antigen is unknown. Per-base quality was not reported, and no clone a single base away is much larger than it. This entry belongs to a study of CD8 T cells in Susac syndrome (dated by TCRdb to between 2018 and 2021). Notes on the research overall: The study used repertoire sequencing to test whether antigen drove CD8+ T cell activation and differentiation in Susac syndrome. The study compared CD8+ T cell repertoire clonality among 11 to 12 healthy donors, around 14 Susac syndrome patients and roughly 15 multiple sclerosis patients. Results and caveats for the whole study, not just this receptor: The TCR sequencing and HLA analysis was acknowledged to have included a relatively small number of individuals.

The cysteine opens and the phenylalanine closes a CDR3 of 12 amino acids. The only DNA kept is the CDR3, 36 bases in frame from the first base. CDR1 is given as GTSNPN and CDR2 as SVGIG, both from the germline V gene (reference sequence). The germline ends are 6 bases apart after V is trimmed by 2 bases and J by 2 bases. RNA was extracted with the RNeasy kit and about 0.5 to 1 ug was reverse transcribed using random hexamers. TCR beta CDR3 regions were amplified with the immunoSEQ multiplex PCR assay covering 54 Vbeta and 13 Jbeta segments. To correct PCR amplification bias, a synthetic template baseline was used for both primer optimization and computational correction. For the original study's pipeline: Only productive sequences were kept, with reads annotated to V, D and J genes according to IMGT and analyzed in immunoSEQ Analyzer. Clonality was computed as one minus Shannon entropy normalized by log2 of the number of productive unique sequences. Public and private clones were assessed among the 100 most prevalent clones of each patient and control. Susac-specific clones were defined as absent from healthy and MS cohorts, 1052 published viral clones and other ImmuneACCESS disease sequences. The public reads were reanalyzed by TCRdb: fastp trimming at Q25, MiXCR alignment, in-frame beta chains only. Each CDR3 protein gets just one entry, which takes the most common genes and DNA from the rows behind it. TCRdb assigned the V and J calls; the authors' analysis was not used. For this sample there are fewer than 350,000 distinct CDR3 sequences; 89% appear just once. The leading ten clones occupy approximately 0.18% of the sample.

High-throughput TCR beta sequencing profiled peripheral blood CD8+ and CD4+ T cells from healthy donors, Susac syndrome patients and multiple sclerosis patients. The multiple sclerosis controls were treatment-naive patients who had stable or active relapsing-remitting disease and met the revised McDonald criteria. CD8+ TEMRA cells were enriched by FACS, while bulk CD8+ and CD4+ T cells were purified by magnetic negative isolation. Blood was drawn into EDTA tubes, processed within 24 hours, and PBMCs were isolated by density gradient centrifugation. PBMCs destined for TCR sequencing were cryopreserved in liquid nitrogen and later thawed in a 37 °C water bath. The sorted or isolated CD4+, CD8+ and CD8+ TEMRA cells had a purity of 90% or higher.

This chain is built from TRBV30 and TRBJ1-2, with an unclear D gene assignment. The TCR comes from a human donor with multiple sclerosis. The sample comprised CD8+ T cells from PBMCs. At the DNA level, the sequence is TGTGCCTGGAGTCTGCAAAACTATGGCTACACCTTC. Its product reads: CAWSLQNYGYTF.